The 12 T cell receptor beta chains below come from one sample, sequenced in a study of blood T cell repertoires in COVID-19. The table came from immunoSEQ multiplex PCR; TCRdb's copy has only in-frame clones and leaves some out. The data show about 220,000 clones, 82% seen once. The specimen was PBMCs or T cells enriched from blood (not recorded which). The receptors come from a woman aged 60-70 years who had recovered from COVID-19.

The rearrangement joins TRBV7-7 to TRBJ2-2; TRBD2 is a possible D gene (6 bases). The germline CDR1 and CDR2 sequences are SSHAT and FNYEAQ (reference sequence). V was trimmed by 5 bases and J by 7 bases, leaving 14 bases between them. This CDR3 is built from 14 residues. The CDR3 reads CASSVGTLDGELFF. The CDR3, as DNA: TGTGCCAGCAGCGTCGGGACTCTAGACGGGGAGCTGTTTTTT.

This rearrangement joins TRBV7-2 to TRBJ1-6; D unclear. Trimming removed 6 bases at V and 7 bases at J, with 13 bases between. This CDR3 region has 14 residues. CDR1 SGHTA and CDR2 FQGNSA come from the germline V gene. The CDR3 DNA reads as TGTGCCAGCAGAAGGCAGGCCCGAAATTCACCCCTCCACTTT. It encodes CASRRQARNSPLHF.

The V gene is TRBV9, the J gene TRBJ2-5, with D maybe TRBD1 (5 bases). Germline-derived CDR1 and CDR2 are SGDLS and YYNGEE. The CDR3 is made up of 17 amino acids. V gave up 0 bases and J gave up 2 bases, with 17 bases separating them. The chain's CDR3 is CASSVGSNQGSQETQYF. The DNA for the CDR3 is TGTGCCAGCAGCGTAGGGTCCAACCAGGGATCACAAGAGACCCAGTACTTC.

V is TRBV5-1 and J is TRBJ1-6; TRBD1 is a possible D gene (6 bases). The CDR3 is 17 amino acids. V lost 2 bases and J lost 1, with 13 bases in between. From germline, CDR1 is SGHRS and CDR2 YFSETQ. CDR3 amino acids: CASSLKGDGSYNSPLHF. CDR3 bases: TGCGCCAGCAGCTTAAAGGGGGATGGGTCCTATAATTCACCCCTCCACTTT.

This chain links TRBV10-3 with TRBJ2-7, with TRBD2 as a possible D gene (6 bases). CDR1 is ENHRY and CDR2 is SYGVKD in the germline V gene. CDR3 length: 13 amino acids. V shed 8 bases and J shed 2 bases, with 13 bases lying between them. In DNA form, the CDR3 reads TGTGCCATCGGTGCGGGCGGGACCTACGAGCAGTACTTC. Protein sequence: CAIGAGGTYEQYF.

The CDR3 sequence is CATSDLSDRAVGELFF. The CDR3 DNA is TGTGCCACCAGTGATTTATCCGACAGGGCGGTCGGGGAGCTGTTTTTT. The J gene is TRBJ2-2, the V gene TRBV24-1; TRBD1 matches at 7 bases. Germline CDR1 reads KGHDR; CDR2 reads SFDVKD. V lost 1 base to trimming and J lost 7 bases; unmatched junction nucleotides: 8. This CDR3 contains 16 residues.

CDR3 DNA: TGTGCCAGCAGTTTATCGGCAGGAGCGGGGTATGGCTACACCTTC. It is translated as CASSLSAGAGYGYTF. This rearrangement joins TRBV27 to TRBJ1-2; no reliable D call. Germline CDR1 and CDR2: MNHEY and SMNVEV (reference sequence). The V end was cut by 0 bases, the J end by 5 bases, with 13 bases between. The CDR3 is 15 amino acids.

This clone was observed once. The rearrangement links TRBV27 to TRBJ1-5; TRBD1 matches at 7 bases. The junction had 2 bases not matched to a gene; V was cut back by 5 bases and J by 4 bases. This CDR3 has 13 residues. The germline V gene encodes CDR1 MNHEY and CDR2 SMNVEV (reference sequence). CDR3 DNA: TGTGCCAGCAGTGACAGGGTGAATCAGCCCCAGCATTTT. It is translated as CASSDRVNQPQHF.

As for this clone: Other DNA sequences in the same sample also yield this CDR3. The chain has TRBV12-3 or TRBV12-4 and TRBJ1-6, with 7 bases aligning to TRBD1. V lost 1 base, J lost 9 bases, and 0 bases stayed unmatched. The CDR3 has 13 residues. The CDR3 region has the DNA TGTGCCAGCAGTTTAGACAGGGGTTCACCCCTCCACTTT. This translates into CASSLDRGSPLHF.

The genes are TRBV4-2 and TRBJ2-3; D gene uncertain. CDR1 is LGHNA, CDR2 YNFKEQ, per germline. V was trimmed by 3 bases and J by 2 bases, leaving 15 bases between them. The CDR3 consists of 16 residues. The CDR3 spells CASSHAGERYTDTQYF. CDR3 sequence (DNA): TGTGCCAGCAGCCACGCCGGCGAGAGGTACACAGATACGCAGTATTTT.

The CDR3 loop is CASSPGQGFLANYGYTF. CDR3 DNA sequence: TGTGCCAGCAGCCCCGGACAGGGGTTTTTGGCTAACTATGGCTACACCTTC. The chain links TRBV11-2 to TRBJ1-2; 9 bases agree with TRBD1. V lost 5 bases and J lost 0; bases outside the gene matches: 10. The CDR3 covers 17 residues. Germline V gene sequence: CDR1 SGHAT, CDR2 FQNNGV.

The rearrangement uses TRBV18 and TRBJ2-1; a possible D gene is TRBD2 (6 bases). Germline V gene sequence: CDR1 KGHSH, CDR2 LQKENI. The CDR3 spans 13 residues. Trimming cost V 3 bases and J 8 bases, with 11 bases left between them. CDR3 sequence: CASSPGLEHEQFF. The CDR3 DNA is TGTGCCAGCTCACCGGGACTCGAACATGAGCAGTTCTTC.